This TCR beta chain originates from a study of blood T cell repertoires in COVID-19. Study-wide context: The United States, Italy and Spain supplied acute and convalescent COVID-19 samples.

All enrollees were roughly 18 to 89 years old and from fewer than 30 US areas. Repertoires were generated with immunoSEQ multiplex PCR, while TCRdb's copy carries only in-frame clones and drops some. The sample shows 310,000 or so clones, around 90% of them seen only once. There are 14 residues in the CDR3. CDR1 SGHDT and CDR2 YYEEEE come from the germline V gene. V shed 3 bases and J 5 bases; nucleotides not matched to a gene: 7. The receptor comes from a woman aged 18-29 years with acute COVID-19. The specimen was PBMCs or T cells enriched from blood (not recorded which). V usage is TRBV5-6 and J usage is TRBJ1-2; 7 bases are a match to TRBD1. The CDR3 region has the DNA TGTGCCAGCAGCTGGGGACAGCTGGAATATGGCTACACCTTC. The encoded protein is CASSWGQLEYGYTF.